Presented here are 11 T cell receptor beta chains from one specimen sequenced in a study of shared clonotypes between healthy human individuals. Sequenced by immunoSEQ multiplex PCR; TCRdb stores in-frame clones only, minus some. The sample has approximately 2.5 million clones, 80% to 95% seen once. The sequenced material came from naive CD4+ T cells from PBMCs. Subset defined: CD45RA+ positively selected. The receptors shown here come from a man aged 18 to 30 in good health. Some clones in this sample may be carry-over from other donors' samples.

This clone was seen only once. The chain employs TRBV7-9 and TRBJ2-7, with D unresolved. V was pared by 3 bases and J by 5 bases, with 8 bases between. From germline, CDR1 is SEHNR and CDR2 FQNEAQ (reference sequence). The CDR3 extends over 12 amino acids. CDR3 DNA: TGTGCCAGCAGCTTTTCATGGGACGAGCAGTACTTC. As protein: CASSFSWDEQYF.

The chain has TRBV27 and TRBJ1-4, with D perhaps matching TRBD1 (5 bases). The germline gives CDR1 MNHEY, CDR2 SMNVEV (reference sequence). The CDR3 contains 15 residues. V was pared by 2 bases and J by 4 bases, with 11 bases between. The CDR3 region has the DNA TGTGCCAGCAGTTTAGGGGCAGCCGGTAATGAAAAACTGTTTTTT. Translation gives CASSLGAAGNEKLFF.

In the case of this clone: The sample holds other DNA sequences that translate to the same CDR3. The gene calls are TRBV7-2 and TRBJ2-1; 9 bases fit TRBD2. Germline loops: CDR1 SGHTA, CDR2 FQGNSA. This CDR3 region has 15 residues. J gave up 7 bases and V 1 base, and 5 bases lay outside the gene matches. This chain's CDR3 is CASSLVSGSLNEQFF. DNA of the CDR3: TGTGCCAGCAGCTTAGTTAGCGGGAGTTTAAATGAGCAGTTCTTC.

Notes on this clone: Other DNA sequences of this sample code for an identical CDR3. The V gene is TRBV2, the J gene TRBJ2-2; 8 bases are shared with TRBD1. CDR1 and CDR2 from the germline V gene are SNHLY and FYNNEI. V trimming: 6 bases; J trimming: 5 bases; junction bases outside the gene matches: 5. The CDR3 loop spans 14 amino acids. In DNA, the CDR3 is TGTGCCAGCAGCGGACAGGGTGGGACCGGGGAGCTGTTTTTT. Its protein product is CASSGQGGTGELFF.

V and J are TRBV5-4 and TRBJ2-1, with 8 bases matching TRBD2. After removal of 2 bases from V and 2 bases from J, the junction contained 9 bases not matched to a gene. The CDR3 sequence is 17 residues long. In germline, CDR1 is SGHNT, CDR2 YYREEE (reference sequence). The CDR3 nucleotides are TGTGCCAGCAGCTTTTACCTGACTAGCGCACCCTACAATGAGCAGTTCTTC. It is translated as CASSFYLTSAPYNEQFF.

The chain recombines TRBV7-9 with TRBJ2-7; D is undetermined. The germline CDR1 and CDR2 sequences are SEHNR and FQNEAQ (reference sequence). Trimming took off 5 bases at V and 3 bases at J, with 5 bases between the two ends. The CDR3 length is 11 residues. The CDR3 here is CASSPDYEQYF. CDR3 DNA: TGTGCCAGCAGCCCCGACTACGAGCAGTACTTC.

The V call is TRBV28, the J call TRBJ1-2; D is ambiguous. Trimming cost V 8 bases and J 2 bases, with 12 bases left between them. The CDR3 has 13 amino acids. Per germline, CDR1 MDHEN and CDR2 SYDVKM. The CDR3 sequence: CASSIGENYGYTF. In nucleotides, the CDR3 is TGTGCCAGCTCGATTGGGGAGAACTATGGCTACACCTTC.

On this clone itself: Distinct nucleotide sequences in the sample also encode this CDR3. The chain joins TRBV5-1 to TRBJ2-7; TRBD1 aligns across 7 bases. Germline assignment: CDR1 SGHRS and CDR2 YFSETQ. This CDR3 is 14 amino acids long. V was clipped by 2 bases and J by 2 bases; unmatched bases: 4. CDR3 region: CASSFSQGAYEQYF. DNA of the CDR3: TGCGCCAGCAGCTTTTCGCAGGGGGCCTACGAGCAGTACTTC.

V gene TRBV10-3 combines with J gene TRBJ1-1; D is undetermined. This CDR3 is built from 13 residues. The germline CDR1 and CDR2 sequences are ENHRY and SYGVKD. The V gene lost 2 bases and the J gene lost 6 bases, with 10 bases spanning the gap. The CDR3 region has the DNA TGTGCCATCAGTGAGCCCCTCTTACCTGAAGCTTTCTTT. It is translated as CAISEPLLPEAFF.

J is TRBJ2-4 and V is TRBV2, with 8 bases matching TRBD1. The V gene's germline CDR1 is SNHLY and CDR2 FYNNEI. The CDR3 has 13 amino acids. V shed 7 bases, J shed 4 bases, and the junction held 3 bases outside the gene matches. CDR3 protein: CASNGQGKNIQYF. In nucleotides, the CDR3 is TGTGCCAGCAACGGACAGGGAAAAAACATTCAGTACTTC.

About this clone itself: Other DNA sequences from this sample encode an identical CDR3 as well. The chain carries TRBV27 and TRBJ2-1; D gene ambiguous. The CDR3 runs 14 residues. Deletions cut 3 bases from V and 0 bases from J, with 6 bases between. The V gene's germline CDR1 is MNHEY and CDR2 SMNVEV (reference sequence). CDR3 coding DNA: TGTGCCAGCAGTTTTTCAGGCTCCTACAATGAGCAGTTCTTC. Its protein product is CASSFSGSYNEQFF.